Below are 10 T cell receptor beta chains sequenced from a single sample in a study of OX40 agonist ivuxolimab in advanced cancers. This table comes from immunoSEQ multiplex PCR, and its TCRdb copy is limited to in-frame clones, with some not included. This table has some 80,000 clones, approximately 83% appearing once. The specimen comprised CD4+ or CD8+ T cells sorted from blood, sampled in a trial of the OX40 agonist ivuxolimab. The receptor set was obtained from an adult with an advanced solid tumor such as melanoma, head and neck, liver or kidney cancer.

CDR3 DNA: TGTGCCAGCAGAGCCGGGACAGGTTTTTCTGGCGGCACCTTC. Its translation is CASRAGTGFSGGTF. This chain uses TRBV6-1 with TRBJ1-2, with 8 bases fitting TRBD1. J was trimmed by 13 bases and V by 6 bases; bases with no gene match: 16. Germline CDR1 is MNHNS and CDR2 is SASEGT. The CDR3 totals 14 residues.

The chain has TRBV21-1 and TRBJ1-1; the D call in the table, TRBD1, was not verified against the DNA. TRBV21-1 has pseudogene status. The CDR3 has 14 residues. CDR3 bases: TGTGCCAGCAGCAAGGAAAGGGGGAACACTGAAGCTTTCTTT. Translated, it gives CASSKERGNTEAFF.

J is TRBJ1-4 and V is TRBV30, with TRBD1 as a possible D gene (6 bases). The CDR3 runs 15 residues. With 2 bases removed from V and 6 bases from J, the gap between germline ends came to 16 bases. The germline gives CDR1 GTSNPN, CDR2 SVGIG (reference sequence). CDR3 in amino acids: CAWSPQGRRDEKLFF. The CDR3 DNA follows: TGTGCCTGGAGTCCCCAGGGGCGGCGGGATGAAAAACTGTTTTTT.

The rearrangement links TRBV18 to TRBJ2-7, with D tentatively TRBD2 (5 bases). V lost 0 bases to trimming and J lost 3 bases, with 9 bases between them. The CDR3 loop spans 14 amino acids. Germline-derived CDR1 and CDR2 are KGHSH and LQKENI. The CDR3 nucleotides read TGTGCCAGCTCACCACCAGGGAGAAACTACGAGCAGTACTTC. Encoded protein: CASSPPGRNYEQYF.

This clone was picked up one time. V and J are TRBV15 and TRBJ1-4; the D gene is possibly TRBD1 (6 bases). V was cut by 1 base and J by 5 bases, with 11 bases left in between. The CDR3 totals 15 residues. Germline V gene sequence: CDR1 LNHNV, CDR2 YYDKDF (reference sequence). Here the CDR3 reads CATSRAKQGNEKLFF. In nucleotides, the CDR3 is TGTGCCACCAGCAGAGCGAAACAGGGAAATGAAAAACTGTTTTTT.

This chain connects TRBV6-1 to TRBJ2-5; 8 nucleotides align to TRBD2. The end of the DNA aligns better with TRBJ2-7, so the J call may be wrong. CDR1 is MNHNS and CDR2 is SASEGT in the germline V gene. The CDR3 is 15 residues long. The CDR3 DNA follows: TGTGCCAGCAGTGCGGGGGGGGCCATTAAGGACGAGCAGTACTTC. Translating gives CASSAGGAIKDEQYF.

V is TRBV6-1 and J is TRBJ2-4; the match to TRBD1 covers 8 bases. Per the germline V gene, CDR1 is MNHNS and CDR2 is SASEGT. The CDR3 runs to 15 residues. V gave up 8 bases and J gave up 5 bases; unmatched junction bases: 11. The CDR3 here is CASSKGGQVENIQYF. CDR3 nucleotides: TGTGCCAGCTCGAAAGGGGGACAGGTCGAAAACATTCAGTACTTC.

V is TRBV29-1 and J is TRBJ2-5; a weak D match, TRBD1 (5 bases). The germline V gene has CDR1 SQVTM and CDR2 ANQGSEA. The CDR3 contains 12 residues. The V and J ends lost 6 bases and 2 bases respectively, with 10 bases between them. For the CDR3, the DNA is TGCAGCGTACAGGACACGCAAGAGACCCAGTACTTC. Translated, it gives CSVQDTQETQYF.

Turning to this clone: Other DNA sequences in this sample translate to the same CDR3. The V gene is TRBV19, the J gene TRBJ1-1; TRBD1 agrees at 9 bases. Germline V CDR1 and CDR2: LNHDA, SQIVND (reference sequence). Trimming cost V 5 bases and J 4 bases; bases outside gene matches: 2. There are 13 residues in the CDR3. As DNA, the CDR3 is TGTGCCAGTAGTGTGGACAGGGGCACTGAAGCTTTCTTT. Amino acid sequence: CASSVDRGTEAFF.

This chain connects TRBV10-3 to TRBJ1-4; D is uncertain. Looked up from germline, CDR1 is ENHRY and CDR2 is SYGVKD. The ends were cut back, 2 bases at V and 0 bases at J, with 13 bases in the middle. The CDR3 has 17 residues. In DNA form, the CDR3 reads TGTGCCATCAGTGAGAGAAACAGTCTAGCAACTAATGAAAAACTGTTTTTT. Its protein product is CAISERNSLATNEKLFF.